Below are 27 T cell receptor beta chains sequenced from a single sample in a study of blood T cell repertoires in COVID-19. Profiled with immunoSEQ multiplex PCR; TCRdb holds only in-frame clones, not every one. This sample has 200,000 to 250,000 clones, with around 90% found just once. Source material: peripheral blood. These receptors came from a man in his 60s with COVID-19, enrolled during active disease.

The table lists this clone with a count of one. CDR3 residues: CATSRPTGSTEAFF. CDR3 coding DNA: TGTGCCACCAGCAGACCGACAGGGTCCACTGAAGCTTTCTTT. The genes are TRBV15 and TRBJ1-1; 7 bases align to TRBD1. This CDR3 spans 14 amino acids. Germline V lookup: CDR1 LNHNV, CDR2 YYDKDF (reference sequence). V was clipped by 2 bases and J by 4 bases; unmatched bases: 4.

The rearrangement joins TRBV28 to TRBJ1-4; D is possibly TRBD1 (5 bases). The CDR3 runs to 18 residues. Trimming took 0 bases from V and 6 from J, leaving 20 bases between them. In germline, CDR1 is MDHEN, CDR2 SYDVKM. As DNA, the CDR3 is TGTGCCAGCAGTTTATGGCCCTTAAATGTTGGGACTGATGAAAAACTGTTTTTT. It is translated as CASSLWPLNVGTDEKLFF. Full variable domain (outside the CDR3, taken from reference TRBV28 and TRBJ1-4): DVKVTQSSRYLVKRTGEKVFLECVQDMDHENMFWYRQDPGLGLRLIYFSYDVKMKEKGDIPEGYSVSREKKERFSLILESASTNQTSMYLCASSLWPLNVGTDEKLFFGSGTQLSVL.

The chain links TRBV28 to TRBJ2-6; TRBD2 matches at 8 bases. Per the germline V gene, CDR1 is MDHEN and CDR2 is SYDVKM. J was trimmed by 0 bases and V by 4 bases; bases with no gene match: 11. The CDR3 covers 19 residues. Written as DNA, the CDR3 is TGTGCCAGCAGTTCCCCTCGGGGGGGGGCCAACTCTGGGGCCAACGTCCTGACTTTC. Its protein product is CASSSPRGGANSGANVLTF.

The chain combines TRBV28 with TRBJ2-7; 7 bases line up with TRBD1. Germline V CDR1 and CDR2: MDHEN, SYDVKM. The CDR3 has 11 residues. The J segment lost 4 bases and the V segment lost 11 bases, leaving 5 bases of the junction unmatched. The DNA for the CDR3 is TGTGCCTCCTCGGACAGGTACGAGCAGTACTTC. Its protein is CASSDRYEQYF. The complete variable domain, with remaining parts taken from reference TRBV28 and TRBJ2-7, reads DVKVTQSSRYLVKRTGEKVFLECVQDMDHENMFWYRQDPGLGLRLIYFSYDVKMKEKGDIPEGYSVSREKKERFSLILESASTNQTSMYLCASSDRYEQYFGPGTRLTVT.

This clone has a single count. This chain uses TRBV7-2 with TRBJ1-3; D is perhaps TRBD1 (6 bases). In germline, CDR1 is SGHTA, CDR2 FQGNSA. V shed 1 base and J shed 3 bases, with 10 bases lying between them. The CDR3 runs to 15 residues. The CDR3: CASSLEGTHGNTIYF. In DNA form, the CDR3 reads TGTGCCAGCAGCTTAGAGGGGACACATGGAAACACCATATATTTT.

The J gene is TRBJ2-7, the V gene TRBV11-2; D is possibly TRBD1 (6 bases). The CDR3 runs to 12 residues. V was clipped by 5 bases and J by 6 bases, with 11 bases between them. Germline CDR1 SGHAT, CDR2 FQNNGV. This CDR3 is CASSTGMGEQYF. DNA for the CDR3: TGTGCCAGCAGCACAGGGATGGGCGAGCAGTACTTC.

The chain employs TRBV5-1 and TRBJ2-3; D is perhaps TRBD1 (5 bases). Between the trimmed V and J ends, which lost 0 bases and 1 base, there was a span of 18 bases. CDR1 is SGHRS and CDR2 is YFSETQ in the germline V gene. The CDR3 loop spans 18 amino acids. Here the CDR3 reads CASSLGLNAKGGTDTQYF. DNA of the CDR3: TGCGCCAGCAGCTTGGGACTGAACGCAAAAGGGGGCACAGATACGCAGTATTTT.

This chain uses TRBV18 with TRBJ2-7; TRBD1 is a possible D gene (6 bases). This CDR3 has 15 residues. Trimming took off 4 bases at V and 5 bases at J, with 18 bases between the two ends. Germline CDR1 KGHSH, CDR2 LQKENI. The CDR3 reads CASSQIPRGRNEQYF. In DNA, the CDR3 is TGTGCCAGCTCACAAATCCCCAGGGGTAGAAACGAGCAGTACTTC.

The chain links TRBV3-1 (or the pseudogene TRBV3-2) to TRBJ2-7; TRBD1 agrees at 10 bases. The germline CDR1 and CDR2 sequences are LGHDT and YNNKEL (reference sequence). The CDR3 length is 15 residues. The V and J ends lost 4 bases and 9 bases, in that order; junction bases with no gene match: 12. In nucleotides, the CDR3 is TGTGCCAGCAGCCCTCCAGGACAGGGGGGTTTAAGGCAGTACTTC. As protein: CASSPPGQGGLRQYF.

The CDR3 sequence is CASRRGTSYPDTQYF. In nucleotides, the CDR3 is TGTGCCAGCAGACGGGGGACTAGCTATCCAGATACGCAGTATTTT. J is TRBJ2-3 and V is TRBV6-5; TRBD2 matches at 9 bases. V shed 6 bases and J 4 bases; nucleotides not matched to a gene: 8. The CDR3 covers 15 residues. Germline CDR1 is MNHEY and CDR2 is SVGAGI.

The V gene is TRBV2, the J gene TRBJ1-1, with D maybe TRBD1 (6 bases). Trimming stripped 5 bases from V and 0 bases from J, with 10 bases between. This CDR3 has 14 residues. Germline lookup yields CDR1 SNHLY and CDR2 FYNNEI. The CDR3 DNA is TGTGCCAGCAGTCTACAGGGAGTGAACACTGAAGCTTTCTTT. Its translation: CASSLQGVNTEAFF.

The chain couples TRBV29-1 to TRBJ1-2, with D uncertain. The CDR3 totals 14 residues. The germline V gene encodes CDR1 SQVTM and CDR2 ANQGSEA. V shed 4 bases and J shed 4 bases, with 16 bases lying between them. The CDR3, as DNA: TGCAGCGTTGCCGACGTGGGTTCGGGCTATGGCTACACCTTC. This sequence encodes CSVADVGSGYGYTF.

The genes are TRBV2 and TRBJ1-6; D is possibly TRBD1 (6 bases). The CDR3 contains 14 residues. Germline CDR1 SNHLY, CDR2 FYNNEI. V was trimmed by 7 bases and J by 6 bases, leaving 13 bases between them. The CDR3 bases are TGTGCCAGCAATCGCAGGGGTCCTAATTCACCCCTCCACTTT. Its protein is CASNRRGPNSPLHF.

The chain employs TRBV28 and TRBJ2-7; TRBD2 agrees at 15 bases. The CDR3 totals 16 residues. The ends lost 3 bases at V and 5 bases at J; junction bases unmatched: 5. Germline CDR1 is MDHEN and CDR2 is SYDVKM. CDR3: CASSLGLAGGLNEQYF. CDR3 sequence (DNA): TGTGCCAGCAGTTTGGGACTAGCGGGAGGTCTCAACGAGCAGTACTTC.

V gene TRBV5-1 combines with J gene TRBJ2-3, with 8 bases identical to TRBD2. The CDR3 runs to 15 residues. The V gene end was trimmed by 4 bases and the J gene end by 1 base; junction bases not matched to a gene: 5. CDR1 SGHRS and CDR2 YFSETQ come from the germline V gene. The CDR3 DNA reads TGCGCCAGCAGCCTCAGCGGGGGACGCACAGATACGCAGTATTTT. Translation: CASSLSGGRTDTQYF.

The CDR3 sequence: CASSQVGSGGTEAFF. CDR3 coding DNA: TGCGCCAGCAGCCAAGTTGGTTCAGGGGGCACTGAAGCTTTCTTT. The chain uses TRBV4-3 and TRBJ1-1; 7 bases align to TRBD1. Germline lookup yields CDR1 LGHNA and CDR2 YSLEER. This CDR3 has 15 residues. Trimming at V came to 1 base and at J to 4 bases, leaving 6 bases not matched to a gene.

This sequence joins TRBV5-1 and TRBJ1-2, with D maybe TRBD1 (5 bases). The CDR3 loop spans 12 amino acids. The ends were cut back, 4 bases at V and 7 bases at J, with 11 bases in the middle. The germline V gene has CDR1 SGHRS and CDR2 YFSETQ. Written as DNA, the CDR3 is TGCGCCAGCAGCGGGGACTTCCGTGGCTACACCTTC. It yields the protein CASSGDFRGYTF.

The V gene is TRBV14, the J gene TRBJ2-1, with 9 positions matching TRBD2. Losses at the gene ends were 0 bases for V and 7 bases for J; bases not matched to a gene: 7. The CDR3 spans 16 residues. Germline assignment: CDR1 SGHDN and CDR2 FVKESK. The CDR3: CASSQDFAGGSNEQFF. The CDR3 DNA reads TGTGCCAGCAGCCAAGATTTCGCGGGAGGGTCGAATGAGCAGTTCTTC.

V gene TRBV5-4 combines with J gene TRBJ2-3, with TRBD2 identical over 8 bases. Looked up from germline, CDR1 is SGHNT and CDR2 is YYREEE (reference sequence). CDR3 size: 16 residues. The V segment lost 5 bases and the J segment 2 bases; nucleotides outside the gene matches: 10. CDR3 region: CASSLSAGGLTDTQYF. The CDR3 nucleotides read TGTGCCAGCAGTTTAAGCGCGGGAGGCCTCACAGATACGCAGTATTTT. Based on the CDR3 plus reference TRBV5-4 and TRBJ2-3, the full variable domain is ETGVTQSPTHLIKTRGQQVTLRCSSQSGHNTVSWYQQALGQGPQFIFQYYREEENGRGNFPPRFSGLQFPNYSSELNVNALELDDSALYLCASSLSAGGLTDTQYFGPGTRLTVL.

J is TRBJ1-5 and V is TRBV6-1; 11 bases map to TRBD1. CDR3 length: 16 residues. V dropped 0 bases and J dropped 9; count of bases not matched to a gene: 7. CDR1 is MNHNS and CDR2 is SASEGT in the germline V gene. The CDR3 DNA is TGTGCCAGCAGTGAAGCGTCCGGGACAGGGGGGTTGCCCCAGCATTTT. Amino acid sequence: CASSEASGTGGLPQHF.

The CDR3 DNA follows: TGTGCCAGCAGCGCCCAGGGTTGGAACACCGGGGAGCTGTTTTTT. This encodes CASSAQGWNTGELFF. V gene TRBV5-4 combines with J gene TRBJ2-2; tentative D call: TRBD1 (5 bases). Trimming shortened V by 4 bases and J by 1 base, and 11 bases separated the two germline ends. Germline CDR1 reads SGHNT; CDR2 reads YYREEE (reference sequence). CDR3 size: 15 residues.

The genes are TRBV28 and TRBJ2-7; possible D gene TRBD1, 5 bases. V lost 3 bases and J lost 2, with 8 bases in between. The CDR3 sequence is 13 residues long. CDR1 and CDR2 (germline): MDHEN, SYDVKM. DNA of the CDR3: TGTGCCAGCAGTTTGGACAACACCTACGAGCAGTACTTC. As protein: CASSLDNTYEQYF.

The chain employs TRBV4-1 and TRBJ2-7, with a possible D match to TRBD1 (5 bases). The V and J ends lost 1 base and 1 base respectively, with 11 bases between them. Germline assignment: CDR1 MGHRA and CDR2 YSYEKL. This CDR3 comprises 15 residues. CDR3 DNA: TGCGCCAGCAGCCAAGCTCAGGGCCAGTCCTACGAGCAGTACTTC. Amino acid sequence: CASSQAQGQSYEQYF.

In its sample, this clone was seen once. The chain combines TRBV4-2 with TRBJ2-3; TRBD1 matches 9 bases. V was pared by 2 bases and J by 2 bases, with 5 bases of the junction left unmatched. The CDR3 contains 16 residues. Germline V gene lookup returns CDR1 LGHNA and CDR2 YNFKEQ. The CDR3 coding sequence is TGTGCCAGCAGCCAATCGGGACAGGGAGTCACAGATACGCAGTATTTT. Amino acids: CASSQSGQGVTDTQYF.

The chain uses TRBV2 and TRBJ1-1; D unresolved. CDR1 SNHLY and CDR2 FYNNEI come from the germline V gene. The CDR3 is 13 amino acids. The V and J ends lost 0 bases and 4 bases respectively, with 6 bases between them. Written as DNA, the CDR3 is TGTGCCAGCAGTGAAGCTCTGAGCACTGAAGCTTTCTTT. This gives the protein CASSEALSTEAFF.

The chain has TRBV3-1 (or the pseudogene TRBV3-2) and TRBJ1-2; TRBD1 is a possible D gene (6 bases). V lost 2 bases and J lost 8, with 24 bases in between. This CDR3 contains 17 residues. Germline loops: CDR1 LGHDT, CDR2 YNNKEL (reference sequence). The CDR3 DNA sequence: TGTGCCAGCAGCCAATCCGGTGGACAGCTCAGAGCGGGAGGCTACACCTTC. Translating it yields CASSQSGGQLRAGGYTF.

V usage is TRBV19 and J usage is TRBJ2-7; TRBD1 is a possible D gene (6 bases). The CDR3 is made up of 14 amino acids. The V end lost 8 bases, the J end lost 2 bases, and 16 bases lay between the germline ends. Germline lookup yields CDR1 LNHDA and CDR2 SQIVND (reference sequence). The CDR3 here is CASAGAGRPYEQYF. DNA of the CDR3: TGTGCCAGTGCAGGGGCAGGGCGTCCCTACGAGCAGTACTTC.